The rows below give T cell receptor beta chains drawn from one sample of a study of shared clonotypes between healthy human individuals. TCRdb keeps only in-frame clones here, not all; method: immunoSEQ multiplex PCR. Among about 1.1 million clones listed, around 78% were seen once. Sequencing was done on a sample of memory CD4+ T cells from PBMCs. Source of these receptors: a man aged 18 to 35 in good health. Some clones in this sample may be carry-over from other donors' samples. The CDR3 runs from the conserved cysteine through the conserved F or W. D genes are given only for firm matches. Only part of the rows carry a size: once, few, many, or a class if the clone is expanded.

clone_size: .; j_call: TRBJ1-1; d_call: TRBD1; v_call: TRBV4-1; cdr3_nt: TGCGCCAGCAGCCGACCCGGACAGGGACTTATGAACACTGAAGCTTTCTTT; cdr3_aa: CASSRPGQGLMNTEAFF
clone_size: .; j_call: TRBJ2-5; d_call: .; v_call: TRBV5-1; cdr3_nt: TGCGCCAGCAGCTTGGACCCGGGGGGCACAGAGACCCAGTACTTC; cdr3_aa: CASSLDPGGTETQYF
clone_size: .; j_call: TRBJ2-4; d_call: .; v_call: TRBV5-1; cdr3_nt: TGCGCCAGCAGCTTGGAGGCCAAAAACATTCAGTACTTC; cdr3_aa: CASSLEAKNIQYF
clone_size: .; j_call: TRBJ1-3; d_call: .; v_call: TRBV6-1; cdr3_nt: TGTGCCAGCAGTGAATACAGGATAGGCACCATATATTTT; cdr3_aa: CASSEYRIGTIYF
clone_size: .; j_call: TRBJ1-4; d_call: .; v_call: TRBV11-2; cdr3_nt: TGTGCCAGCAGCTTAGGCCTGACACGGGGTAATGAAAAACTGTTTTTT; cdr3_aa: CASSLGLTRGNEKLFF
clone_size: .; j_call: TRBJ2-5; d_call: TRBD1; v_call: TRBV28; cdr3_nt: TGTGCCAGCAGTTTGCCGGGACAGGGGGAGACCCAGTACTTC; cdr3_aa: CASSLPGQGETQYF
clone_size: .; j_call: TRBJ1-1; d_call: TRBD1; v_call: TRBV18; cdr3_nt: TGTGCCAGCTCACCTAATCAGGGGGGGGGCACTGAAGCTTTCTTT; cdr3_aa: CASSPNQGGGTEAFF
clone_size: .; j_call: TRBJ1-2; d_call: .; v_call: TRBV9; cdr3_nt: TGTGCCAGCAGCCCCGGGGGGGAGGTGCTCTATGGCTACACCTTC; cdr3_aa: CASSPGGEVLYGYTF
clone_size: .; j_call: TRBJ1-1; d_call: .; v_call: TRBV19; cdr3_nt: TGTGCCAGTACTTCCTTCGCCGGGACGGACATGAACACTGAAGCTTTCTTT; cdr3_aa: CASTSFAGTDMNTEAFF
clone_size: .; j_call: TRBJ1-2; d_call: TRBD1; v_call: TRBV28; cdr3_nt: TGTGCCAGCAGTTCGCCGGGACAGTTCTACGAAAGCTACACCTTC; cdr3_aa: CASSSPGQFYESYTF
clone_size: once; j_call: TRBJ2-1; d_call: TRBD2; v_call: TRBV30; cdr3_nt: TGTGCCTGGAGTGTACAGGCTAGCGGGACCTACAATGAGCAGTTCTTC; cdr3_aa: CAWSVQASGTYNEQFF
clone_size: many; j_call: TRBJ1-5; d_call: TRBD1; v_call: TRBV28; cdr3_nt: TGTGCCAGCAGTCCTCTCCGTGACAGGGGGCACGGACAGCCCCAGCATTTT; cdr3_aa: CASSPLRDRGHGQPQHF
clone_size: .; j_call: TRBJ1-4; d_call: TRBD1; v_call: TRBV4-1; cdr3_nt: TGCGCCAGCAGCCAAGGACAGGGAGTAGAAAAACTGTTTTTT; cdr3_aa: CASSQGQGVEKLFF
clone_size: .; j_call: TRBJ1-1; d_call: .; v_call: TRBV5-1; cdr3_nt: TGCGCCAGCAGCGCGGACCCGAACACTGAAGCTTTCTTT; cdr3_aa: CASSADPNTEAFF
clone_size: .; j_call: TRBJ2-7; d_call: .; v_call: TRBV27; cdr3_nt: TGTGCCAGCAGTTTACCGTCTAGCCATTCCTACGAGCAGTACTTC; cdr3_aa: CASSLPSSHSYEQYF
clone_size: .; j_call: TRBJ1-1; d_call: .; v_call: TRBV9; cdr3_nt: TGTGCCAGCAGCGCGGGGACGGGAGAAACTGAAGCTTTCTTT; cdr3_aa: CASSAGTGETEAFF
clone_size: .; j_call: TRBJ2-7; d_call: .; v_call: TRBV5-1; cdr3_nt: TGCGCCAGCAGCTTGGGGCCCACGGGGTCCTACGAGCAGTACTTC; cdr3_aa: CASSLGPTGSYEQYF
clone_size: .; j_call: TRBJ2-2; d_call: .; v_call: TRBV30; cdr3_nt: TGTGCCTGGAGTCCTAACGCCGGCACCGGGGAGCTGTTTTTT; cdr3_aa: CAWSPNAGTGELFF
clone_size: .; j_call: TRBJ2-3; d_call: .; v_call: TRBV7-9; cdr3_nt: TGTGCCAGCAGCTCCTGGACGGTCACAGATACGCAGTATTTT; cdr3_aa: CASSSWTVTDTQYF
clone_size: .; j_call: TRBJ2-3; d_call: .; v_call: TRBV7-9; cdr3_nt: TGTGCCAGCAACCCGGGGGAGGGACAGCAGTATTTT; cdr3_aa: CASNPGEGQQYF
clone_size: .; j_call: TRBJ1-2; d_call: TRBD1; v_call: TRBV5-5; cdr3_nt: TGTGCCAGCAGCCTAACTTTTGACAGGGATGACTATGGCTACACCTTC; cdr3_aa: CASSLTFDRDDYGYTF
clone_size: .; j_call: TRBJ2-5; d_call: .; v_call: TRBV5-1; cdr3_nt: TGCGCCAGCAGCCGGGGACCCGTGCAAGAGACCCAGTACTTC; cdr3_aa: CASSRGPVQETQYF
clone_size: .; j_call: TRBJ1-2; d_call: .; v_call: TRBV5-1; cdr3_nt: TGCGCCAGCAGACGCGGAGAGGACTATGGCTACACCTTC; cdr3_aa: CASRRGEDYGYTF
clone_size: .; j_call: TRBJ1-2; d_call: .; v_call: TRBV18; cdr3_nt: TGTGCCAGCTCATTCGAACTCAGGGGAGGCGATGGCTACACCTTC; cdr3_aa: CASSFELRGGDGYTF
clone_size: few; j_call: TRBJ1-2; d_call: TRBD1; v_call: TRBV4-1; cdr3_nt: TGCGCCAGCAGCCCCGTTGGGACAGGTCCCTCGGGCTACACCTTC; cdr3_aa: CASSPVGTGPSGYTF
clone_size: many; j_call: TRBJ2-1; d_call: TRBD2; v_call: TRBV10-3; cdr3_nt: TGTGCCATCAGCCTACTTGAGACTAGCGGGGCCTACAATGAGCAGTTCTTC; cdr3_aa: CAISLLETSGAYNEQFF
clone_size: few; j_call: TRBJ2-1; d_call: TRBD2; v_call: TRBV5-1; cdr3_nt: TGCGCCAGCAGCTTTAGCGGGAGTGGGGACAATGAGCAGTTCTTC; cdr3_aa: CASSFSGSGDNEQFF
clone_size: .; j_call: TRBJ2-5; d_call: .; v_call: TRBV28; cdr3_nt: TGTGCCAGCAGTATGGCCCTCTGGGAGCAAGAGACCCAGTACTTC; cdr3_aa: CASSMALWEQETQYF
clone_size: once; j_call: TRBJ1-1; d_call: .; v_call: TRBV6-5; cdr3_nt: TGTGCCAGCAATGGAAGGAGGGGGGATTTAAGTGAAGCTTTCTTT; cdr3_aa: CASNGRRGDLSEAFF
clone_size: .; j_call: TRBJ2-2; d_call: TRBD1; v_call: TRBV9; cdr3_nt: TGTGCCAGCAGCGTACAGGGGGCTGACACCGGGGAGCTGTTTTTT; cdr3_aa: CASSVQGADTGELFF
clone_size: .; j_call: TRBJ2-7; d_call: TRBD1; v_call: TRBV2; cdr3_nt: TGTGCCAGCAGGATGTGGGGACAGGGTATGTACGAGCAGTACTTC; cdr3_aa: CASRMWGQGMYEQYF
clone_size: .; j_call: TRBJ2-2; d_call: TRBD2; v_call: TRBV2; cdr3_nt: TGTGCCAGCAGAGCGGGGTCGAGACGGGTTTCCGGGGAGCTGTTTTTT; cdr3_aa: CASRAGSRRVSGELFF
clone_size: .; j_call: TRBJ2-2; d_call: .; v_call: TRBV4-2; cdr3_nt: TGTGCCAGCAGCCAAGACGTGCGCACCGGGGAGCTGTTTTTT; cdr3_aa: CASSQDVRTGELFF
clone_size: .; j_call: TRBJ2-5; d_call: .; v_call: TRBV5-1; cdr3_nt: TGCGCCAGCAGCTTGGAGTCGCGGGAGACCCAGTACTTC; cdr3_aa: CASSLESRETQYF
clone_size: .; j_call: TRBJ2-5; d_call: .; v_call: TRBV9; cdr3_nt: TGTGCCAGCAGCATTGTGGGGGGGCTGGAAGAGACCCAGTACTTC; cdr3_aa: CASSIVGGLEETQYF
clone_size: .; j_call: TRBJ2-7; d_call: TRBD2; v_call: TRBV5-1; cdr3_nt: TGCGCCAGCAGCTTGGTTGCGGGAGCCTACGAGCAGTACTTC; cdr3_aa: CASSLVAGAYEQYF
clone_size: .; j_call: TRBJ2-5; d_call: .; v_call: TRBV29-1; cdr3_nt: TGCAGCGTTGCGGGGTTGGTCCAAGAGACCCAGTACTTC; cdr3_aa: CSVAGLVQETQYF
clone_size: .; j_call: TRBJ2-7; d_call: TRBD2; v_call: TRBV11-2; cdr3_nt: TGTGCCAGCAGCCCAACTAGCGGGGGCTACGAGCAGTACTTC; cdr3_aa: CASSPTSGGYEQYF
clone_size: .; j_call: TRBJ1-2; d_call: .; v_call: TRBV27; cdr3_nt: TGTGCCAGCAGTCCCCTACGCCGGGACATGTTCGATGGCTACACCTTC; cdr3_aa: CASSPLRRDMFDGYTF
clone_size: .; j_call: TRBJ2-5; d_call: .; v_call: TRBV27; cdr3_nt: TGTGCCAGCGGAATAAGACTGGGACAATGGTACTTC; cdr3_aa: CASGIRLGQWYF
clone_size: .; j_call: TRBJ2-7; d_call: .; v_call: TRBV28; cdr3_nt: TGTGCCAGCACCACCCGCCAGGACGAGCAGTACTTC; cdr3_aa: CASTTRQDEQYF
clone_size: .; j_call: TRBJ2-1; d_call: .; v_call: TRBV7-2; cdr3_nt: TGTGCCAGCAGCCCCGCGATCACCTACAATGAGCAGTTCTTC; cdr3_aa: CASSPAITYNEQFF
clone_size: .; j_call: TRBJ2-3; d_call: .; v_call: TRBV4-3; cdr3_nt: TGCGCCAGCAGCCAAGAGGGGGGCCAGCGGCCCACAGATACGCAGTATTTT; cdr3_aa: CASSQEGGQRPTDTQYF
clone_size: .; j_call: TRBJ2-7; d_call: .; v_call: TRBV2; cdr3_nt: TGTGCCAGCACTAGACAGGATTACGAGCAGTACTTC; cdr3_aa: CASTRQDYEQYF
clone_size: .; j_call: TRBJ2-2; d_call: .; v_call: TRBV27; cdr3_nt: TGTGCCAGCAGCCTAGGGTGGGGCTTTAACACCGGGGAGCTGTTTTTT; cdr3_aa: CASSLGWGFNTGELFF
clone_size: few; j_call: TRBJ2-2; d_call: .; v_call: TRBV5-6; cdr3_nt: TGTGCCAGCAGCCATTTCGGGACGACCGGGGAGCTGTTTTTT; cdr3_aa: CASSHFGTTGELFF
clone_size: .; j_call: TRBJ2-7; d_call: TRBD2; v_call: TRBV9; cdr3_nt: TGTGCCAGCAGCCAAAGCGGGAGTACGTACGAGCAGTACTTC; cdr3_aa: CASSQSGSTYEQYF
clone_size: .; j_call: TRBJ2-1; d_call: TRBD1; v_call: TRBV5-1; cdr3_nt: TGCGCCAGCAGCTTAACCGGGACAGGGTTGGACAATGAGCAGTTCTTC; cdr3_aa: CASSLTGTGLDNEQFF
clone_size: .; j_call: TRBJ2-3; d_call: TRBD2; v_call: TRBV11-2; cdr3_nt: TGTGCCAGCAGATCCCAGCGGGAGGGAGGGGCGCAGTATTTT; cdr3_aa: CASRSQREGGAQYF
clone_size: .; j_call: TRBJ1-1; d_call: TRBD1; v_call: TRBV7-9; cdr3_nt: TGTGCCAGCAGCCATGACAGGGAGCTCACTGAAGCTTTCTTT; cdr3_aa: CASSHDRELTEAFF
clone_size: many; j_call: TRBJ1-1; d_call: .; v_call: TRBV28; cdr3_nt: TGTGCCAGCGGGAAGGACTGGACTGAAGCTTTCTTT; cdr3_aa: CASGKDWTEAFF
clone_size: .; j_call: TRBJ2-3; d_call: .; v_call: TRBV27; cdr3_nt: TGTGCCAGCAGCTCTGATGCAGGGAGCACAGATACGCAGTATTTT; cdr3_aa: CASSSDAGSTDTQYF
clone_size: many; j_call: TRBJ2-1; d_call: TRBD1; v_call: TRBV5-4; cdr3_nt: TGTGCCAGCAGCTTGGAGGGGACAGGGGGCTATGAGCAGTTCTTC; cdr3_aa: CASSLEGTGGYEQFF
clone_size: .; j_call: TRBJ2-1; d_call: TRBD2; v_call: TRBV28; cdr3_nt: TGTGCCACCTTTAACCTACTAGCGGACCAATACAATGAGCAGTTCTTC; cdr3_aa: CATFNLLADQYNEQFF
clone_size: .; j_call: TRBJ2-1; d_call: .; v_call: TRBV5-6; cdr3_nt: TGTGCCAGCAGCCTGGGGATATACTACAATGAGCAGTTCTTC; cdr3_aa: CASSLGIYYNEQFF